The following is a TCR beta chain sequence with its context. Its antigen is unidentified. This sample was included in a study of vaccination effects on CD4 cells after COVID-19. Overall study: Samples that were drawn after vaccination came a median of 72 days after the second dose.

Clones were read by immunoSEQ multiplex PCR, and TCRdb kept only the in-frame ones, dropping some. This sample yields tens of thousands of clones, of which 70% to 75% are seen a single time; around 1.5% belongs to the top ten. General study findings and limits: Vaccine- and infection-induced clones showed marked clonal contraction late following vaccination.

Viral peptide pool expansion of antigen-specific CD4+ T cells preceded sequencing in the ViraFEST assay. It was after more than 8 days of culture that CD4+ T cells were isolated. Participants were vaccinated with two doses of either the BNT162b2 or mRNA-1273 vaccine. Half-medium replacement with IL-2 medium occurred on days 3 and 7. The germline gives CDR1 LNHDA, CDR2 SQIVND (reference sequence). The CDR3 runs 15 residues. Trimming stripped 2 bases from V and 3 bases from J, with 13 bases between. The source of this sequence is a human donor who received a COVID-19 vaccine. This chain uses TRBV19 with TRBJ1-2; D not resolved. The sequenced sample was CD4+ T cells from PBMCs cultured with HCoV-229E spike peptides, obtained after COVID-19 vaccination. The chain's CDR3 is CASSINSAGDYGYTF. CDR3 DNA sequence: TGTGCCAGTAGTATAAATTCGGCCGGAGACTATGGCTACACCTTC.